This T cell receptor (beta chain) was identified during a study of shared clonotypes between healthy human individuals. Naive CD8 populations comprised CD45RO-negative cells positively selected for CCR7, excluding terminally differentiated effector memory CD45RA+ cells. Data came from immunoSEQ multiplex PCR; TCRdb stores just in-frame clones and leaves some out. The sample records about 2.2 million clones, about 92% being singletons. Trimming removed 5 bases from V and 4 bases from J; junction bases left unmatched: 4. The CDR3 is 15 amino acids. The germline V gene encodes CDR1 PRHDT and CDR2 FYEKMQ (reference sequence).

This receptor was taken from a man aged 18 to 29 in good health. Some clones in this sample may be carry-over from other donors' samples. The sample comprised naive CD8+ T cells from PBMCs. V usage is TRBV13 and J usage is TRBJ2-1, with 11 bases aligning to TRBD2. The CDR3 DNA sequence: TGTGCCAGCAGCCAACTAGCGGGAGCTTACAATGAGCAGTTCTTC. Translation gives CASSQLAGAYNEQFF.